These 2 T cell receptor beta chains originate from one sample sequenced in a study of blood T cell repertoires in COVID-19 (dated by TCRdb to the early 2020s). Library preparation employed the immunoSEQ multiplex PCR assay. TCRdb provides this immuneACCESS table in a form limited to in-frame rearrangements. Some clones are lacking; in checked studies, under half of them reflect an unresolved V gene, and why the rest are absent is not known. A total of some 56,000 clones appear in this sample, approximately 81% of them only once. The ten largest clones capture about an eighth of the sample. The sample taken for sequencing was peripheral blood. Every receptor here comes from a woman aged 80 or over with acute or convalescent COVID-19.

The V and J genes are TRBV14 and TRBJ1-6; possible D gene TRBD1, 6 bases. V was cut by 3 bases and J by 10 bases, with 10 bases left in between. This CDR3 spans 13 amino acids. Germline V gene sequence: CDR1 SGHDN, CDR2 FVKESK. The CDR3, as DNA: TGTGCCAGCAGCCAGGGGGCACGGTCACCCCTCCACTTT. As protein: CASSQGARSPLHF. The full variable domain, rest sourced from reference TRBV14 and TRBJ1-6, is EAGVTQFPSHSVIEKGQTVTLRCDPISGHDNLYWYRRVMGKEIKFLLHFVKESKQDESGMPNNRFLAERTGGTYSTLKVQPAELEDSGVYFCASSQGARSPLHFGNGTRLTVT.

This clone occurred once. The chain combines TRBV5-5 with TRBJ2-3, with 12 bases identical to TRBD1. J was trimmed by 2 bases and V by 4 bases; bases with no gene match: 5. Per germline, CDR1 SGHKS and CDR2 YYEKEE (reference sequence). CDR3 length: 16 amino acids. CDR3 in amino acids: CASSLGTGGATDTQYF. DNA for the CDR3: TGTGCCAGCAGCCTAGGGACAGGGGGCGCCACAGATACGCAGTATTTT. Full variable domain (remainder filled in from reference TRBV5-5 and TRBJ2-3): DAGVTQSPTHLIKTRGQQVTLRCSPISGHKSVSWYQQVLGQGPQFIFQYYEKEERGRGNFPDRFSARQFPNYSSELNVNALLLGDSALYLCASSLGTGGATDTQYFGPGTRLTVL.